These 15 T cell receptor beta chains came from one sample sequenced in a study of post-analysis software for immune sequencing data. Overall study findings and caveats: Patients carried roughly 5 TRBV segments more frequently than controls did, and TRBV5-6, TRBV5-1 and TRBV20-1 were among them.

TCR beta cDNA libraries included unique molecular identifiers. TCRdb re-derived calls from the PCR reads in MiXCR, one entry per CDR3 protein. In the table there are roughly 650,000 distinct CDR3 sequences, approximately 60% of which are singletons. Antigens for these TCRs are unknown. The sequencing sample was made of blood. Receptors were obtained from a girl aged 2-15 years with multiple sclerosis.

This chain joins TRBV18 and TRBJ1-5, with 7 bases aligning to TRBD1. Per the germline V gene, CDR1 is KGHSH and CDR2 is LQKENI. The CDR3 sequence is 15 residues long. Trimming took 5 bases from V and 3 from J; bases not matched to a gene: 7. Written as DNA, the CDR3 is TGTGCCAGCTCATCTCGACAGGGTAACAATCAGCCCCAGCATTTT. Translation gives CASSSRQGNNQPQHF.

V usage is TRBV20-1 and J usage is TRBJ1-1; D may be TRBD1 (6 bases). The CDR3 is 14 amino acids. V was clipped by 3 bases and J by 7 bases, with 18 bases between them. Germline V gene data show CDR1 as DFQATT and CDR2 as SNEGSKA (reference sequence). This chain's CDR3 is CSARETGGLIEAFF. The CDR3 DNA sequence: TGCAGTGCTAGGGAGACAGGTGGACTTATTGAAGCTTTCTTT.

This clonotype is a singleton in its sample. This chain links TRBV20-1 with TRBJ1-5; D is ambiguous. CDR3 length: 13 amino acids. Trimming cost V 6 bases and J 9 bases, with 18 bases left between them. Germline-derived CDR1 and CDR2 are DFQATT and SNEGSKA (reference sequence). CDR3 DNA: TGCAGTGCCCCTATCGCGGAGCCGGGGCCCCAGCATTTT. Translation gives CSAPIAEPGPQHF.

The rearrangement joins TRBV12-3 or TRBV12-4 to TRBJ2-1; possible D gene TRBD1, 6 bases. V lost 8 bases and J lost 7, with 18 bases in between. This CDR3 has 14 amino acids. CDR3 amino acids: CASRGLGALNEQFF. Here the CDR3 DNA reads TGTGCCAGCCGCGGGCTGGGGGCCTTAAATGAGCAGTTCTTC.

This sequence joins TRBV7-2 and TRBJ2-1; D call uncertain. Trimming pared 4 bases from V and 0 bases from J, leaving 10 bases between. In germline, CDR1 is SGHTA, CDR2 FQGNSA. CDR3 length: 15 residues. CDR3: CASSWQDSSYNEQFF. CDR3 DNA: TGTGCCAGCAGCTGGCAGGATAGCTCCTACAATGAGCAGTTCTTC.

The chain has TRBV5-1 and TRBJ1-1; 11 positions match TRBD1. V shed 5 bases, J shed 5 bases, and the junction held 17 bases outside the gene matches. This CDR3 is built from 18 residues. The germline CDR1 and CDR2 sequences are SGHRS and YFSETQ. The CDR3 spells CASSKGQRTGGYWTEAFF. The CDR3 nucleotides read TGCGCCAGCAGTAAAGGCCAGAGGACAGGGGGCTATTGGACTGAAGCTTTCTTT.

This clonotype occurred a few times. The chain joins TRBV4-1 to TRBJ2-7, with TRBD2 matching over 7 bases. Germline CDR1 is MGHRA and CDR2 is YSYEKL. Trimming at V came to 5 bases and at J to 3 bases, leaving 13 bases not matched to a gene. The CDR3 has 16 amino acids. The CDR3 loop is CASSKQFSGQYYEQYF. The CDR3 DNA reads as TGCGCCAGCAGCAAACAATTTAGCGGGCAGTACTACGAGCAGTACTTC.

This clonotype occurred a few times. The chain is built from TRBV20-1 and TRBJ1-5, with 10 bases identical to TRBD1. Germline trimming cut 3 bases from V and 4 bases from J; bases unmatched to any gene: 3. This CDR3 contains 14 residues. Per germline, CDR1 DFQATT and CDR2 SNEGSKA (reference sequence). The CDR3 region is CSARTGGGNQPQHF. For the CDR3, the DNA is TGCAGTGCTAGGACAGGGGGCGGAAATCAGCCCCAGCATTTT.

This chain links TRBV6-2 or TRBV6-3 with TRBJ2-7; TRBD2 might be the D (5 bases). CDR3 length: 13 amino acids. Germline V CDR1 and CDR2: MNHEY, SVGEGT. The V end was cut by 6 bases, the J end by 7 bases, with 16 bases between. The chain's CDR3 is CASSPPGVGEQYF. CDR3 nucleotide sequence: TGTGCCAGCAGCCCCCCCGGGGTTGGGGAGCAGTACTTC.

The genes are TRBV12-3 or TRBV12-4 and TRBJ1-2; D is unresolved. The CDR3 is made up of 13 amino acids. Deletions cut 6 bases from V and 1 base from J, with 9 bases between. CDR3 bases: TGTGCCAGCAGCCGACGCGATAACTATGGCTACACCTTC. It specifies CASSRRDNYGYTF.

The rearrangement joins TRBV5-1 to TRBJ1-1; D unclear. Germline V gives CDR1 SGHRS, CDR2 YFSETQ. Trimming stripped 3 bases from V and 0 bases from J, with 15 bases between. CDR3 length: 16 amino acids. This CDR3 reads CASSSRLRVMNTEAFF. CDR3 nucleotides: TGCGCCAGCAGCTCTCGACTACGGGTCATGAACACTGAAGCTTTCTTT.

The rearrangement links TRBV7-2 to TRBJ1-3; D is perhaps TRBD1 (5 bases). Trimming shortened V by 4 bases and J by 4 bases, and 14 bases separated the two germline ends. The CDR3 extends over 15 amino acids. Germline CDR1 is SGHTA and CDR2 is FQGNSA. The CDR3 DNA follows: TGTGCCAGCAGCTCCCTAGGGACTGAAGGAAACACCATATATTTT. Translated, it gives CASSSLGTEGNTIYF.

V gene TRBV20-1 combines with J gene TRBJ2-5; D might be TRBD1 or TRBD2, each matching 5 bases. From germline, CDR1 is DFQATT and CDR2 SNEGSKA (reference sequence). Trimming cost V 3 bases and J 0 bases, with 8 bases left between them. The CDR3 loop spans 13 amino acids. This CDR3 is CSASEGHQETQYF. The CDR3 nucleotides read TGCAGTGCTAGCGAGGGACACCAAGAGACCCAGTACTTC.

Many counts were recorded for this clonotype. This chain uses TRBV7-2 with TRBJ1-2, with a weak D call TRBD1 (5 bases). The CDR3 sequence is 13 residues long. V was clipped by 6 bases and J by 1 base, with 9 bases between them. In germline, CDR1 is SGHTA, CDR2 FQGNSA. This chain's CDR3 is CASSRDLNYGYTF. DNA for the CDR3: TGTGCCAGCAGTAGGGACCTTAACTATGGCTACACCTTC.

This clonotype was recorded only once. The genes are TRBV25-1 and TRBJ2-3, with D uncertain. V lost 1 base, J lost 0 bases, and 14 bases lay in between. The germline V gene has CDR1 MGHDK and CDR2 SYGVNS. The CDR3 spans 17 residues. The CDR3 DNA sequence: TGTGCCAGCAGTGAATCAAGTTGGCAGCTAAGCACAGATACGCAGTATTTT. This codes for CASSESSWQLSTDTQYF.